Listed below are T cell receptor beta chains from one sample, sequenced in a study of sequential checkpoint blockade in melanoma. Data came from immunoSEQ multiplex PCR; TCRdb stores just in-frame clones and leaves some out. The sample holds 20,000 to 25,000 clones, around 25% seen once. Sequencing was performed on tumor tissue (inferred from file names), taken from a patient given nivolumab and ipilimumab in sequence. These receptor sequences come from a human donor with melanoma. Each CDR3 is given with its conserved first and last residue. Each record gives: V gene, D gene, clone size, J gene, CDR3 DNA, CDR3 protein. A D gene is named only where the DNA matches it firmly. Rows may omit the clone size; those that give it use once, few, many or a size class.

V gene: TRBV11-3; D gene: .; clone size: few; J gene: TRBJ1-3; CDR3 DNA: TGTGCCAGCACCAAGGCAGGCGGGAGGGCAGAAAACACCATATATTTT; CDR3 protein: CASTKAGGRAENTIYF
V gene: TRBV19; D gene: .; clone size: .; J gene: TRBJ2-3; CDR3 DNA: TGTGCCAGTAGTATTGAGAGCGCCTTCACAGATACGCAGTATTTT; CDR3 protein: CASSIESAFTDTQYF
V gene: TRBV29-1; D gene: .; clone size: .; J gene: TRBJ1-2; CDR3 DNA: TGCAGCGTTCAGGGACACGTTTGGGCTCAATATGGCTACACCTTC; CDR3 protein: CSVQGHVWAQYGYTF
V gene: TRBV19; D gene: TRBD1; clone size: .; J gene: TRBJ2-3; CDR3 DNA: TGTGCCACCTCGACAGGGGGCGCCTTTGCAGATACGCAGTATTTT; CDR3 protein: CATSTGGAFADTQYF
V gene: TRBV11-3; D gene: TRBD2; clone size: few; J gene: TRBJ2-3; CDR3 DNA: TGTGCCAGCAGCTCCGGACTAGCGGGGGGGCTTTCCGGTACGCAGTATTTT; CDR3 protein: CASSSGLAGGLSGTQYF
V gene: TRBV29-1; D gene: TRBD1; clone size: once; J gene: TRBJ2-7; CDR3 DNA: TGCAGCGTTGAAGGACAGGGTGAAAGTACGGGCTACGAGCAGTACTTC; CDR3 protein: CSVEGQGESTGYEQYF
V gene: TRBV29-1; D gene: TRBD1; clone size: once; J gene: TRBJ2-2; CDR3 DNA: TGCAGCGGGGGACAGGGGGCCAACACCGGGGAGCTGTTTTTT; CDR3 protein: CSGGQGANTGELFF
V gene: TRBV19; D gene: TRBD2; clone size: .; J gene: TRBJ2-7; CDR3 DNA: TGTGCCAGTAGTCTAGTCGGGACTAGCGACTTCTACGAGCAGTACTTC; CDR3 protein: CASSLVGTSDFYEQYF
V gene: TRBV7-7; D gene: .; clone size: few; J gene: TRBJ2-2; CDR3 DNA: TGTGCCAGCAGCTCGATGCCTGACGGAGGCTCGAACACCGGGGAGCTGTTTTTT; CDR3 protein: CASSSMPDGGSNTGELFF
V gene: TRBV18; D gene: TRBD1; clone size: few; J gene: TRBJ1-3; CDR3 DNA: TGTGCCAGCTCACTACGACAGGGGGCCTCTGGAAACACCATATATTTT; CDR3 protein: CASSLRQGASGNTIYF
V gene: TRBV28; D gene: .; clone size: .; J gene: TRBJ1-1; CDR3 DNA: TGTGCCAGCAGGGGGCTAAAGACTGAAGCTTTCTTT; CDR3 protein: CASRGLKTEAFF
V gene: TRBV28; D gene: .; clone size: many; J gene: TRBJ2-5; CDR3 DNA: TGTGCCAGCAGGGAACTTGGGGAGGTGGTTGAGACCCAGTACTTC; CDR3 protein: CASRELGEVVETQYF
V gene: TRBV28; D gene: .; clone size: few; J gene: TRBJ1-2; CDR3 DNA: TGTGCCAGCAGTTCACTCGCGGACGGCTACACCTTC; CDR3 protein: CASSSLADGYTF
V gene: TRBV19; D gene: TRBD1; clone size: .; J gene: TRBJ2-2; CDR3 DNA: TGTGCCAGTAGTATACAGGGGGCATGGGCCGGGGAGCTGTTTTTT; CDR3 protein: CASSIQGAWAGELFF
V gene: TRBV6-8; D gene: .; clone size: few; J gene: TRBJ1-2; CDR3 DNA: TGTGCCATCAGCGAGGGCGGAGCAGGGAGCGGCTACACCTTC; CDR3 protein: CAISEGGAGSGYTF
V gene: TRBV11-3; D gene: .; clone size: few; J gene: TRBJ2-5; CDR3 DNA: TGTGCCAGCAGCGGAGAACTAGCAGGGGAGACCCAGTACTTC; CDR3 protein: CASSGELAGETQYF
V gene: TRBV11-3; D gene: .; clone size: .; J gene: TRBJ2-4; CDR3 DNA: TGTGCCAGCAGCAACGACTGGCGGGGGCCAGCCAAAAACATTCAGTACTTC; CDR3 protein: CASSNDWRGPAKNIQYF
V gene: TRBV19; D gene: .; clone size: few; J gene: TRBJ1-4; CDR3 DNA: TGTGCCACTAAAGCCCGGACTAGAGGGCTTCCTATCTTT; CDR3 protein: CATKARTRGLPIF
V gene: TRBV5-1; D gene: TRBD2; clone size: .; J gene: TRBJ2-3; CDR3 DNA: TGCGCCAGCAGCTTAGTTCTAGCGGGGGGCCAAGATACGCAGTATTTT; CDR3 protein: CASSLVLAGGQDTQYF
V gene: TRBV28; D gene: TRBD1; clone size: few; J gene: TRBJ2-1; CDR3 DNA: TGTGCCAGCAGTCTCCCCGGCGGGACAGGGGGCAGGAATGAGCAGTTCTTC; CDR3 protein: CASSLPGGTGGRNEQFF
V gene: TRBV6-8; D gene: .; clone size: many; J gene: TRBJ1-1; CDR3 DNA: TGTGCCAGCAGTCCTTATGGGACCTCAGAGACTGAAGCTTTCTTT; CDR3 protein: CASSPYGTSETEAFF
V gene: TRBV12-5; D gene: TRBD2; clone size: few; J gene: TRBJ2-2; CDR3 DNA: TGTGCCAGCACTACAGCGGGACGGAACACCGGGGAGCTGTTTTTT; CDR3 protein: CASTTAGRNTGELFF
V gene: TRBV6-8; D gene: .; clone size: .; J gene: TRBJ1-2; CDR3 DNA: TGTGCCAGCGGAACTAACAGGGCGTCGGTCGGGGGCTATGGCTACACCTTC; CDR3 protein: CASGTNRASVGGYGYTF
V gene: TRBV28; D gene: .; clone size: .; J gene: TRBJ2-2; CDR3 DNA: TGTGCCAGCAGTTTCGGGGTCGGGGAGCTGTTTTTT; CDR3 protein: CASSFGVGELFF
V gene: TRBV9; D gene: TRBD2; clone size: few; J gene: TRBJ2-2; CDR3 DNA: TGTGCCAGCAGCGTGACTAGCGGGGGCTTCAACACCGGGGAGCTGTTTTTT; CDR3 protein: CASSVTSGGFNTGELFF
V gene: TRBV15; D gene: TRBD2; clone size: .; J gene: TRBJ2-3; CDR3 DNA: TGTGCCACCGATCCTAGCGGATTAACAGATACGCAGTATTTT; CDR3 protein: CATDPSGLTDTQYF
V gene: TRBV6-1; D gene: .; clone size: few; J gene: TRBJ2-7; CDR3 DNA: TGTGCCAGCAGTGAAGTAGTACGTGGCGAGCAGTACTTC; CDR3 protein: CASSEVVRGEQYF
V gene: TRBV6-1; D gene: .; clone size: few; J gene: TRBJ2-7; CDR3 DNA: TGTGCCAGCAGTGAAGTCCGGCTCAGGGGAATCTACGAGCAGTACTTC; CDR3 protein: CASSEVRLRGIYEQYF
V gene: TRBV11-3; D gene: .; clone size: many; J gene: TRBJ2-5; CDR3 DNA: TGTGCCAGCAGCTTAGATCTGGGACAAGAGACCCAGTACTTC; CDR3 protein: CASSLDLGQETQYF
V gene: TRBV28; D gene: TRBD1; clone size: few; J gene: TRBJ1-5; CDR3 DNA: TGTGCCAGCAGTCGCTCCGGGACAGAGAATCAGCCCCAGCATTTT; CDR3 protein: CASSRSGTENQPQHF
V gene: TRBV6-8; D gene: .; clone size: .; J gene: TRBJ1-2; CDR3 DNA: TGTGCCAGCAGGATAGCTGGGGTGGACGGGGGGTATGGCTACACCTTC; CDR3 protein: CASRIAGVDGGYGYTF
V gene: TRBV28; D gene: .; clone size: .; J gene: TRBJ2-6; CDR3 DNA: TGTGCCAGCAGTTTACCCCCAGGAGAGTCTGGGGCCAACGTCCTGACTTTC; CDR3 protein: CASSLPPGESGANVLTF
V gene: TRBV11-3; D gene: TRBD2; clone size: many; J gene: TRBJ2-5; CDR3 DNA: TGTGCCAGCAGCCCCTCCGGGGTAGCGGGGGGCACGTGGGAGACCCAGTACTTC; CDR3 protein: CASSPSGVAGGTWETQYF
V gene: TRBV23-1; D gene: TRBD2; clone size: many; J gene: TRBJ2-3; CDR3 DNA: TGCGCCAGCAGCCAAGAAATGGTGACAGCGGGGGACCTCACAGATACGCAGTATTTT; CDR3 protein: CASSQEMVTAGDLTDTQYF
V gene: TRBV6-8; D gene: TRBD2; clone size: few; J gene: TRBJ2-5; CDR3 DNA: TGTGCCAGCAGTGACTTACGACTAGCGAGGGGAGAGACCCAGTACTTC; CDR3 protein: CASSDLRLARGETQYF
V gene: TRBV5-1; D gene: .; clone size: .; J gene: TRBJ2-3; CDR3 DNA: TGCGCCAGCAGCTTGGACGGGTCCACAGATACGCAGTATTTT; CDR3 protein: CASSLDGSTDTQYF
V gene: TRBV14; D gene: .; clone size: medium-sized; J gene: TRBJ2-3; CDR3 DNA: TGTGCCAGCAGCCAATACTTTTCGCAAGCCTACACAGATACGCAGTATTTT; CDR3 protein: CASSQYFSQAYTDTQYF
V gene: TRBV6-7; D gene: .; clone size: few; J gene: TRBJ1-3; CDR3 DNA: TGTGCCAGCCACTCGAGCAACACCATATATTTT; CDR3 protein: CASHSSNTIYF
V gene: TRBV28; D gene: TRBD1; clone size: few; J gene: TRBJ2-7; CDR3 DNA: TGTGCCAGCAGTTCAGAGGGGACAGGGACCTACGAGCAGTACTTC; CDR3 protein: CASSSEGTGTYEQYF
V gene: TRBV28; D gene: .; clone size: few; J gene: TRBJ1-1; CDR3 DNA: TGTGCCAGCAGTTTACCCCGGACATCCATGAACACTGAAGCTTTCTTT; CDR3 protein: CASSLPRTSMNTEAFF
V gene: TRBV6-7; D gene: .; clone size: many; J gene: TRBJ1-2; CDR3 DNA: TGTGCCAGCAGTAGACGACGGCAGGGATATTTCTATGGCTACACCTTC; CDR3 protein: CASSRRRQGYFYGYTF
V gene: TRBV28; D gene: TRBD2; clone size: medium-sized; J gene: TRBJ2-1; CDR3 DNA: TGTGCCAGCAGTTTAGATCTAGCGGGTCTCTCCTACAATGAGCAGTTCTTC; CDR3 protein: CASSLDLAGLSYNEQFF
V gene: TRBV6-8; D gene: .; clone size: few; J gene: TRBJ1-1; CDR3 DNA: TGTGCCAGCAGTTACCGGGGTGGCACTGAAGCTTTCTTT; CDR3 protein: CASSYRGGTEAFF
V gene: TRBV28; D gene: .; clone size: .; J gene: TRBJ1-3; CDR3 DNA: TGTGCCAGCAGTTTTGGGGGGGCATATGGAAACACCATATATTTT; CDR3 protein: CASSFGGAYGNTIYF
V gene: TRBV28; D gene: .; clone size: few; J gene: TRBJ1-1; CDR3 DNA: TGTGCCAGCAGTTTATATCTAGACAGAGAAGCTTTCTTT; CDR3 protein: CASSLYLDREAFF
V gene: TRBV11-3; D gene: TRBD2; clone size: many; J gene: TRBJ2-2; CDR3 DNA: TGTGCCAGCAGCCCGGGACTAGCGGGGGTGTCCGGGGAGCTGTTTTTT; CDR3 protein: CASSPGLAGVSGELFF
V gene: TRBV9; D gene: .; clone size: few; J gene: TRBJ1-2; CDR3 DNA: TGTGCCAGCAGCGAGAGTGGATATGGCTACACCTTC; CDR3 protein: CASSESGYGYTF
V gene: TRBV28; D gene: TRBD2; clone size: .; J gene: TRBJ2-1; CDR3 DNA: TGTGCCAGCTCAACGGGGGGATTGAATGAGCAGTTCTTC; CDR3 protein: CASSTGGLNEQFF
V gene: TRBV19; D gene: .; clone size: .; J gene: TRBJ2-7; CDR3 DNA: TGTGCCAGTGGCGGGGCTGGGGACTCCTACGAGCAGTACTTC; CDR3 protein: CASGGAGDSYEQYF
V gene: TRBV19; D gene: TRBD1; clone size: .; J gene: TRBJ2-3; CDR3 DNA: TGTGCCAGTAGTATTTTAGGGACAGTCTTTAGCACAGATACGCAGTATTTT; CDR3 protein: CASSILGTVFSTDTQYF
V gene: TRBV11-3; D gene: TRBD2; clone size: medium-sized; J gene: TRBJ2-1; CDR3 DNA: TGTGCCAGCAGCCCCCTAGGACTAGCGGTGGAGAGGGACAATGAGCAGTTCTTC; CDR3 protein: CASSPLGLAVERDNEQFF
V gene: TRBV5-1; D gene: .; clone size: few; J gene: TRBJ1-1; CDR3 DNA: TGCGCCAGCAGCTTGGTGGAGAGGGGAGGTAGCACTGAAGCTTTCTTT; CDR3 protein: CASSLVERGGSTEAFF
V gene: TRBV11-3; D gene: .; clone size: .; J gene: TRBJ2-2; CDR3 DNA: TGTGCCAGCAGCCCCCTCCCGGGACACTACACCGGGGAGCTGTTTTTT; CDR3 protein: CASSPLPGHYTGELFF
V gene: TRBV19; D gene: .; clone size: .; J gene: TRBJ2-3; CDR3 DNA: TGTGCCAGTAGTATAATACCAGGGGATACGCAGTATTTT; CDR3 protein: CASSIIPGDTQYF
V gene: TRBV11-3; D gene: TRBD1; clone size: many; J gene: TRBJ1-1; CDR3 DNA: TGTGCCAGCAGCCTGAGGGGGCTGTGGACTGAAGCTTTCTTT; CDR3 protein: CASSLRGLWTEAFF
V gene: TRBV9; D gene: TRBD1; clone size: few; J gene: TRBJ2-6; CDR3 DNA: TGTGCCAGCAGTACAGGGGTCTCTGGGGCCAACGTCCTGACTTTC; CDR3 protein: CASSTGVSGANVLTF
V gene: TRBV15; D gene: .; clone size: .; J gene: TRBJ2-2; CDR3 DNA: TGTGCCACCAGCAGAGATACAGGGACCGGGGAGCTGTTTTTT; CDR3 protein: CATSRDTGTGELFF
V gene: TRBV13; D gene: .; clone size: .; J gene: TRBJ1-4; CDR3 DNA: TGTGCCAGCAGCTTAGGACCCGAAAAACTGTTTTTT; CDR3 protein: CASSLGPEKLFF
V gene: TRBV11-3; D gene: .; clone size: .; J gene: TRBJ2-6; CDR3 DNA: TGTGCCAGCAGCCTTGAGGTGCCACAAAGTCGGGCCAACGTCCTGACTTTC; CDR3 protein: CASSLEVPQSRANVLTF
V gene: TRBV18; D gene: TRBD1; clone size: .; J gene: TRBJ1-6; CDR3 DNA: TGTGCCAGCTCACGTGGACAGGGCTTAAATTCACCCCTCCACTTT; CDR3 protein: CASSRGQGLNSPLHF